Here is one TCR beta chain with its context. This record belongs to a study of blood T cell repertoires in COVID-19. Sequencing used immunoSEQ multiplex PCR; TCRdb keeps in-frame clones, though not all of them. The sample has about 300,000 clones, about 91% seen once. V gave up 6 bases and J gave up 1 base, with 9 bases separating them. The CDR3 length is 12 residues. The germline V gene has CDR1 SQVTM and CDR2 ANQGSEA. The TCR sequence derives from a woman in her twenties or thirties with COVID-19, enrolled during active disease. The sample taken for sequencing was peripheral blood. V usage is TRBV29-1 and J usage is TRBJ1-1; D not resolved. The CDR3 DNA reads TGCAGCGTACTAGGTAGGAACACTGAAGCTTTCTTT. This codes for CSVLGRNTEAFF.